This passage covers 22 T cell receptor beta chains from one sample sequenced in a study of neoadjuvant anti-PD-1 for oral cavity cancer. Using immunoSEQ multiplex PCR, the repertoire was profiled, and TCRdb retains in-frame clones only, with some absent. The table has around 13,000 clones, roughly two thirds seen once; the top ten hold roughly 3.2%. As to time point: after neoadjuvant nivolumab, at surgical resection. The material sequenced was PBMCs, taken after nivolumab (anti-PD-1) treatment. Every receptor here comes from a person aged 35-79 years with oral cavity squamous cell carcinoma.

CDR3 protein: CASSFEQGNQPQHF. The CDR3, as DNA: TGCGCCAGCAGCTTTGAACAGGGAAATCAGCCCCAGCATTTT. The J gene is TRBJ1-5, the V gene TRBV4-1, with D possibly TRBD1 on 6 matching bases. V was trimmed by 5 bases and J by 4 bases, leaving 12 bases between them. The CDR3 sequence is 14 residues long. Per the germline V gene, CDR1 is MGHRA and CDR2 is YSYEKL.

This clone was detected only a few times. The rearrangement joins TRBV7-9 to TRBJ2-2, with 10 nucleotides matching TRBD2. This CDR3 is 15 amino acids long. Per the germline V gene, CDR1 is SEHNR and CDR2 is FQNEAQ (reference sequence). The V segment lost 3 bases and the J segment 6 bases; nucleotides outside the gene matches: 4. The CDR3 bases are TGTGCCAGCAGCTTCACTAGCGGGATTTCCGGGGAGCTGTTTTTT. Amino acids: CASSFTSGISGELFF.

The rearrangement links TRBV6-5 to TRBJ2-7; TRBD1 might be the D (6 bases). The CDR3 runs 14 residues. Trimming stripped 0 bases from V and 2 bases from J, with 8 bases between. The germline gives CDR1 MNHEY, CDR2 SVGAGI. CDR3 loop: CASSYSTGAYEQYF. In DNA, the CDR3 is TGTGCCAGCAGTTACTCGACAGGCGCCTACGAGCAGTACTTC.

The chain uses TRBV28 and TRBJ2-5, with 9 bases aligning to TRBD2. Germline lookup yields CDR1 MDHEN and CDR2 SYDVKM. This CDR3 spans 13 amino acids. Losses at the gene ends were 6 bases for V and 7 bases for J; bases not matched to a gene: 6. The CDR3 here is CASSLGLAGTQYF. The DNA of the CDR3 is TGTGCCAGCAGCTTGGGACTAGCCGGGACCCAGTACTTC.

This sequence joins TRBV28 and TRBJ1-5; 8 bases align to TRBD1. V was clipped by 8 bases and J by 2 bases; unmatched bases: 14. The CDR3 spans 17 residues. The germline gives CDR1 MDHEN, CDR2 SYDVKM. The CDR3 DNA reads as TGTGCCAGCGTGGTCACAGGGGGTAATATGGGCAATCAGCCCCAGCATTTT. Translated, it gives CASVVTGGNMGNQPQHF.

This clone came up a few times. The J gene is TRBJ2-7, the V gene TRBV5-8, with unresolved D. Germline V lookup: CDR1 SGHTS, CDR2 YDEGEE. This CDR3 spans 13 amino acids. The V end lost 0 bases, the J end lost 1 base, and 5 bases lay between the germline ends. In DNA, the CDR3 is TGTGCCAGCAGCTTGGAGATTTCCTACGAGCAGTACTTC. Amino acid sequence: CASSLEISYEQYF.

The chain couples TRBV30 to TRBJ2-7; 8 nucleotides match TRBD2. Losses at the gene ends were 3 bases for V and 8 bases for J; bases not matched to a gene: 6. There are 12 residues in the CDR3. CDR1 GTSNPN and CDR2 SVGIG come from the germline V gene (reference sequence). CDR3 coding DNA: TGTGCCTGGAGGGGACTAGGGTGGCAGCAGTACTTC. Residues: CAWRGLGWQQYF.

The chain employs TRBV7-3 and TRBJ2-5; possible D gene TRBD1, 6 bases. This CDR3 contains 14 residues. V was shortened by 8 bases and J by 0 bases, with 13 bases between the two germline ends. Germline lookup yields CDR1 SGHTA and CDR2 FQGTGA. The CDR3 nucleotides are TGTGCCAGCCCGGGACATCTGTACCAAGAGACCCAGTACTTC. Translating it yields CASPGHLYQETQYF.

The CDR3 is CASSLAGTVGEQYF. The CDR3 nucleotides read TGTGCCAGCAGCTTAGCTGGGACCGTCGGCGAGCAGTACTTC. This chain links TRBV7-9 with TRBJ2-7; tentatively, D is TRBD1 or TRBD2 (5 bases each). CDR3 length: 14 amino acids. Germline loops: CDR1 SEHNR, CDR2 FQNEAQ (reference sequence). The V end was cut by 0 bases, the J end by 6 bases, with 12 bases between.

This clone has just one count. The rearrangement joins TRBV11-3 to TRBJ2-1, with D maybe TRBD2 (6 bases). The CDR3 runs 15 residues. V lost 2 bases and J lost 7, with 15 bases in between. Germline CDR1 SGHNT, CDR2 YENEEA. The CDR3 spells CASSLRGGGGNEQFF. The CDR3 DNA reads TGTGCCAGCAGCTTACGGGGCGGTGGGGGGAATGAGCAGTTCTTC. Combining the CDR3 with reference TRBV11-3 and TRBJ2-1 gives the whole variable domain EAGVVQSPRYKIIEKKQPVAFWCNPISGHNTLYWYLQNLGQGPELLIRYENEEAVDDSQLPKDRFSAERLKGVDSTLKIQPAELGDSAVYLCASSLRGGGGNEQFFGPGTRLTVL.

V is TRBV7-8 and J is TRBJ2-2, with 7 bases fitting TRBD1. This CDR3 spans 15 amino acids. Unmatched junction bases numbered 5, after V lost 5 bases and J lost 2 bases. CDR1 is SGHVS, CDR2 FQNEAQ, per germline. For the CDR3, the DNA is TGTGCCAGCAGCCCGACAGGGATAAACACCGGGGAGCTGTTTTTT. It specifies CASSPTGINTGELFF. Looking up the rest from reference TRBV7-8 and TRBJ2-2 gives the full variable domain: GAGVSQSPRYKVAKRGQDVALRCDPISGHVSLFWYQQALGQGPEFLTYFQNEAQLDKSGLPSDRFFAERPEGSVSTLKIQRTQQEDSAVYLCASSPTGINTGELFFGEGSRLTVL.

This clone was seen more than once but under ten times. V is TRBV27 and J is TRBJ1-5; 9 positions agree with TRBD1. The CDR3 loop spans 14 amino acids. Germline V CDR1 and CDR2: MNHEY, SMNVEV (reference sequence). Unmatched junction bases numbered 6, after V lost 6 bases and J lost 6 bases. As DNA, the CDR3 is TGTGCCAGCAGCCTAGAGACAGGGGGTCAGCCCCAGCATTTT. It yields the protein CASSLETGGQPQHF.

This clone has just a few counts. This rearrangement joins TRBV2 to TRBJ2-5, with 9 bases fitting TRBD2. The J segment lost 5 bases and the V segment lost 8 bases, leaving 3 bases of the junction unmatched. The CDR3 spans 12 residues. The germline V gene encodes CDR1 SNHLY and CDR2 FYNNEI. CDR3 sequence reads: CASERGVETQYF. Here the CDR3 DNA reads TGTGCCAGCGAGCGGGGGGTGGAGACCCAGTACTTC.

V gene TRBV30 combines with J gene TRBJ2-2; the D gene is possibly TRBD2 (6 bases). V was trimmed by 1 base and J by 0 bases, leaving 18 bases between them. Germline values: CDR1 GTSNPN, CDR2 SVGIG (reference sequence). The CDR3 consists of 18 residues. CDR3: CAWSGFAASETNTGELFF. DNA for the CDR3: TGTGCCTGGAGTGGATTTGCGGCTAGCGAGACGAACACCGGGGAGCTGTTTTTT.

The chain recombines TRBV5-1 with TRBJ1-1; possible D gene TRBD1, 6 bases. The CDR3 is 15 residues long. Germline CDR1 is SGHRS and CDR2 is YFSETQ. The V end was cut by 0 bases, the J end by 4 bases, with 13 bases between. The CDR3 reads CASSLAGGQGTEAFF. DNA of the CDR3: TGCGCCAGCAGCTTGGCCGGGGGGCAGGGCACTGAAGCTTTCTTT.

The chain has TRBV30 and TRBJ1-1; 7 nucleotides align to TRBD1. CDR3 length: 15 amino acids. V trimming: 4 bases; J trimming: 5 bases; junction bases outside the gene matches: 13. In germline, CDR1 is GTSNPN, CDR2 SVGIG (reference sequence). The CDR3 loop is CAWTRGDTQGTEAFF. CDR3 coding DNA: TGTGCCTGGACCCGAGGGGACACACAGGGGACTGAAGCTTTCTTT.

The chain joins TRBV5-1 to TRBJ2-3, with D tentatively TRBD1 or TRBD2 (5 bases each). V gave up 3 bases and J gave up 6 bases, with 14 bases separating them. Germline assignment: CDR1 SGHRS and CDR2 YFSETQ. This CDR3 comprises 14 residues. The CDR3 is CASSSGTNIDTQYF. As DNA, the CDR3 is TGCGCCAGCAGCTCCGGGACCAACATCGATACGCAGTATTTT.

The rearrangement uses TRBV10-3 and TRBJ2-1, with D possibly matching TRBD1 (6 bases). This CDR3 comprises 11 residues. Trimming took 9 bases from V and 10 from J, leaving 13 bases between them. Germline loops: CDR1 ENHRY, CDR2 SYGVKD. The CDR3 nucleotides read TGTGCCATTGATGGGGGCGGGGAGCAGTTCTTC. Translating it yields CAIDGGGEQFF.

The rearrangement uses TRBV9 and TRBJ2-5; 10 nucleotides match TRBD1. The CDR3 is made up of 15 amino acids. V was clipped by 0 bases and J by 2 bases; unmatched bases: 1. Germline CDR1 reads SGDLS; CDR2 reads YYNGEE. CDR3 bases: TGTGCCAGCAGCGTAGAGGGACAGGGGCAAGAGACCCAGTACTTC. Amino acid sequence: CASSVEGQGQETQYF.

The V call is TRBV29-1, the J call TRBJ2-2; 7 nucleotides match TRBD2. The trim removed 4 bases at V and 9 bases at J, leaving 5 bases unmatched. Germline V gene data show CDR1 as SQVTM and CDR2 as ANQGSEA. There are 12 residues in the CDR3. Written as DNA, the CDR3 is TGCAGCGTTGCGACGGGAGGCCGGGAGCTGTTTTTT. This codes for CSVATGGRELFF.

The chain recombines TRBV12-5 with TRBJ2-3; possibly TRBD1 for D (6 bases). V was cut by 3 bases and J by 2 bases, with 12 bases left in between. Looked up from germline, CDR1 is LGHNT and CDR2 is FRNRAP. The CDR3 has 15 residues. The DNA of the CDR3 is TGTGCTAGTGGTTTACAGGGCACGGTCACAGATACGCAGTATTTT. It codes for CASGLQGTVTDTQYF.

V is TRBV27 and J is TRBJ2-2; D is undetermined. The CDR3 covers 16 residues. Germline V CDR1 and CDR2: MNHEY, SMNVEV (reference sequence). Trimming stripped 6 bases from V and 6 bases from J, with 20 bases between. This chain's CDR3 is CASSPTGPPAPGELFF. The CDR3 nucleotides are TGTGCCAGCAGCCCCACCGGGCCCCCGGCCCCCGGGGAGCTGTTTTTT.